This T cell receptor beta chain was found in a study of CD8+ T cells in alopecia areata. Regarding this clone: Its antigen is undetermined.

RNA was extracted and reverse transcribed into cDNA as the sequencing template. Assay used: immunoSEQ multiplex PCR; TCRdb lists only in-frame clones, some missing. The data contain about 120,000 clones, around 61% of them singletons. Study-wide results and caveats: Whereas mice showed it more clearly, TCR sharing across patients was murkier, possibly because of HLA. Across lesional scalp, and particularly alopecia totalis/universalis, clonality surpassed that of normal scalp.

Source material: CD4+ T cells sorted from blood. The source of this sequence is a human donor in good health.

The CDR3 nucleotides are TGCAGCGTTGTAGTGATGGTCGGGGAGCTGTTTTTT. Protein sequence: CSVVVMVGELFF. The chain recombines TRBV29-1 with TRBJ2-2; D unresolved. CDR3 length equals 12 residues. V lost 4 bases and J 7 bases, leaving 10 bases between the germline ends. From germline, CDR1 is SQVTM and CDR2 ANQGSEA.